The entry below gives a single T cell receptor beta chain sequence along with its context. The germline V gene has CDR1 SEHNR and CDR2 FQNEAQ (reference sequence). CDR3 length equals 15 residues. The V gene lost 2 bases and the J gene lost 6 bases, with 14 bases spanning the gap. This entry is derived from a study of cytomegalovirus exposure and HLA in healthy donors. TCRdb keeps only in-frame clones here, not all; method: immunoSEQ multiplex PCR. The table lists 150,000 to 170,000 clones, about 86% of them singletons, with about 2.2% in the top ten. The source is a human donor in good health. The sequenced material came from PBMCs. This sequence joins TRBV7-9 and TRBJ1-3; D perhaps matches TRBD1 (6 bases). The CDR3 DNA sequence: TGTGCCAGCAGCTTAAAAGGGGCAGGGGAAAACACCATATATTTT. Translated, it gives CASSLKGAGENTIYF.